This entry lists 23 T cell receptor beta chains sequenced from one sample in a study of shared clonotypes between healthy human individuals. Libraries were prepared by immunoSEQ multiplex PCR; TCRdb keeps only in-frame clonotypes and omits some of them. The sample shows approximately 650,000 clones, over 95% of them seen only once. Positive CCR7 selection of CD45RO-negative cells yielded the naive CD8 cells, and terminally differentiated effector memory CD45RA+ cells were excluded. Sequencing was performed on naive CD8+ T cells sorted from blood. The receptor source for this set is a woman aged 30 to 39 in good health.

This rearrangement joins TRBV5-1 to TRBJ2-1; the match to TRBD1 covers 8 bases. CDR3 length equals 15 residues. Trimming removed 7 bases from V and 7 bases from J; junction bases left unmatched: 13. Germline CDR1 SGHRS, CDR2 YFSETQ. The CDR3: CASEPGQGRVNEQFF. The CDR3 DNA sequence: TGCGCCAGCGAACCTGGACAGGGAAGGGTAAATGAGCAGTTCTTC.

The rearrangement uses TRBV6-8 and TRBJ2-1; TRBD2 is a possible D gene (5 bases). CDR3 size: 18 residues. V was shortened by 3 bases and J by 5 bases, with 23 bases between the two germline ends. Germline CDR1 reads MNHGY; CDR2 reads SAAAGT. The CDR3 DNA reads as TGTGCCAGCAGTTATGTTAAGATACCGGGAAAGTCCAACAATGAGCAGTTCTTC. Its protein is CASSYVKIPGKSNNEQFF.

V gene TRBV10-2 combines with J gene TRBJ1-2; D gene ambiguous. V was shortened by 1 base and J by 6 bases, with 9 bases between the two germline ends. Germline V gives CDR1 WSHSY, CDR2 SAAADI. The CDR3 has 13 amino acids. The CDR3 sequence is CASSEWDKDGYTF. The CDR3 nucleotides are TGCGCCAGCAGTGAGTGGGATAAAGATGGCTACACCTTC.

The chain carries TRBV28 and TRBJ2-5, with a possible D match to TRBD2 (6 bases). The J call may be incorrect, as the DNA end agrees better with TRBJ2-7. CDR3 size: 14 residues. Germline V gene sequence: CDR1 MDHEN, CDR2 SYDVKM. The CDR3 coding sequence is TGTGCCAGCAGTTTGGAGGGGCAGGGCTACGAGCAGTACTTC. This codes for CASSLEGQGYEQYF.

The rearrangement links TRBV19 to TRBJ1-1, with TRBD1 identical over 7 bases. CDR3 length: 14 amino acids. In germline, CDR1 is LNHDA, CDR2 SQIVND (reference sequence). J was trimmed by 11 bases and V by 5 bases; bases with no gene match: 14. CDR3 region: CASSHYGTDKGAFF. CDR3 nucleotide sequence: TGTGCCAGTAGTCACTATGGGACAGATAAGGGGGCTTTCTTT.

CDR3: CASSTPGETQYF. DNA of the CDR3: TGTGCCAGCAGTACACCCGGAGAGACCCAGTACTTC. This chain uses TRBV27 with TRBJ2-5, with no clear D. Germline values: CDR1 MNHEY, CDR2 SMNVEV (reference sequence). The CDR3 covers 12 residues. Trimming cost V 5 bases and J 4 bases, with 8 bases left between them.

The J gene is TRBJ2-7, the V gene TRBV27; the D is unclear. CDR1 and CDR2 from the germline V gene are MNHEY and SMNVEV (reference sequence). The length of the CDR3 is 16 residues. The V and J ends lost 4 bases and 3 bases respectively, with 19 bases between them. The CDR3 protein is CASSSVSAGVGYEQYF. Written as DNA, the CDR3 is TGTGCCAGCAGTTCAGTTTCAGCAGGAGTGGGCTACGAGCAGTACTTC.

The chain combines TRBV28 with TRBJ1-3; no clear D gene. V was clipped by 1 base and J by 0 bases, with 10 bases between them. The CDR3 sequence is 16 residues long. CDR1 and CDR2 from the germline V gene are MDHEN and SYDVKM. CDR3 nucleotide sequence: TGTGCCAGCAGTTTATTTGGTGGGAGCTCTGGAAACACCATATATTTT. Amino acids: CASSLFGGSSGNTIYF.

The V gene is TRBV27, the J gene TRBJ2-2; the D gene is possibly TRBD2 (6 bases). Germline CDR1 reads MNHEY; CDR2 reads SMNVEV (reference sequence). Trimming cost V 7 bases and J 7 bases, with 16 bases left between them. The CDR3 contains 14 residues. The CDR3 loop is CASTASATDGELFF. CDR3 in DNA: TGTGCCAGCACGGCTAGCGCAACGGACGGGGAGCTGTTTTTT.

This clone was recorded only once. The chain links TRBV2 to TRBJ2-1; D unresolved. Germline V CDR1 and CDR2: SNHLY, FYNNEI. Trimming left V 3 bases short and J 4 bases short, with 10 bases between. The CDR3 runs 14 residues. The CDR3 DNA follows: TGTGCCAGCAGTGATGGGCTAAATTACAATGAGCAGTTCTTC. Amino acid sequence: CASSDGLNYNEQFF.

The chain joins TRBV28 to TRBJ2-7, with unresolved D. V dropped 7 bases and J dropped 6 bases, with 10 bases sitting between them. The CDR3 is made up of 11 amino acids. Germline values: CDR1 MDHEN, CDR2 SYDVKM. CDR3 nucleotide sequence: TGTGCCAGCATCAAAAACAGCGAGCAGTACTTC. It translates to CASIKNSEQYF. The variable domain in full, completed from reference TRBV28 and TRBJ2-7, reads DVKVTQSSRYLVKRTGEKVFLECVQDMDHENMFWYRQDPGLGLRLIYFSYDVKMKEKGDIPEGYSVSREKKERFSLILESASTNQTSMYLCASIKNSEQYFGPGTRLTVT.

The chain is built from TRBV16 and TRBJ1-5; possible D gene TRBD1, 5 bases. Looked up from germline, CDR1 is KGHSY and CDR2 is FQNENV. With 3 bases removed from V and 3 bases from J, the gap between germline ends came to 15 bases. The CDR3 length is 16 residues. The CDR3 DNA sequence: TGTGCCAGCAGCCATACCCGGGCAGGGTACAATCAGCCCCAGCATTTT. This gives the protein CASSHTRAGYNQPQHF.

The V gene is TRBV5-1, the J gene TRBJ2-3; 9 bases fit TRBD2. Germline V lookup: CDR1 SGHRS, CDR2 YFSETQ. This CDR3 comprises 17 residues. V was pared by 1 base and J by 4 bases, with 10 bases of the junction left unmatched. DNA for the CDR3: TGCGCCAGCAGCTTGAGGGGGCGCGGGAGGGAACCAGATACGCAGTATTTT. It yields the protein CASSLRGRGREPDTQYF.

The chain couples TRBV19 to TRBJ2-3; D is possibly TRBD2 (6 bases). CDR1 is LNHDA and CDR2 is SQIVND in the germline V gene (reference sequence). V lost 3 bases and J 4 bases, leaving 17 bases between the germline ends. The CDR3 contains 16 residues. The DNA of the CDR3 is TGTGCCAGTAGTATTTCCCCGGGACTCCTGGCAGATACGCAGTATTTT. It yields the protein CASSISPGLLADTQYF.

This chain connects TRBV27 to TRBJ1-6; tentatively, D is TRBD1 (5 bases). Germline V gene sequence: CDR1 MNHEY, CDR2 SMNVEV (reference sequence). V was clipped by 6 bases and J by 8 bases, with 8 bases between them. The CDR3 runs 12 residues. The chain's CDR3 is CASRGGYSPLHF. The CDR3 DNA is TGTGCCAGCAGGGGGGGTTATTCACCCCTCCACTTT.

The gene calls are TRBV28 and TRBJ1-4, with D unresolved. This CDR3 is built from 17 residues. Germline V lookup: CDR1 MDHEN, CDR2 SYDVKM. The germline V and J ends were trimmed by 4 bases and 0 bases, with 15 bases remaining between them. The CDR3 region is CASSWTPLPATNEKLFF. The CDR3 DNA reads as TGTGCCAGCAGTTGGACCCCCCTACCTGCAACTAATGAAAAACTGTTTTTT.

V gene TRBV4-1 combines with J gene TRBJ1-5; tentatively, D is TRBD1 (6 bases). Germline V lookup: CDR1 MGHRA, CDR2 YSYEKL. V lost 0 bases, J lost 10 bases, and 16 bases lay in between. The CDR3 extends over 15 amino acids. The CDR3 DNA sequence: TGCGCCAGCAGCCAAGATCGGGGGGCCCAAAAACCCCAGCATTTT. Translated, it gives CASSQDRGAQKPQHF.

V gene TRBV27 combines with J gene TRBJ2-7, with 9 positions matching TRBD1. Germline-derived CDR1 and CDR2 are MNHEY and SMNVEV (reference sequence). V lost 6 bases and J lost 3; bases outside the gene matches: 6. The CDR3 contains 14 residues. CDR3 sequence (DNA): TGTGCCAGCAGCCAACGGGGACAGGGCTACGAGCAGTACTTC. Protein sequence: CASSQRGQGYEQYF.

This clone appeared once. The rearrangement joins TRBV20-1 to TRBJ2-5; D gene unclear. The J call could be wrong; TRBJ2-7 is a better fit for the DNA end. Per germline, CDR1 DFQATT and CDR2 SNEGSKA (reference sequence). The CDR3 has 11 amino acids. The CDR3 nucleotides read TGCAGTGCTACCGACAACTACGAGCAGTACTTC. This encodes CSATDNYEQYF.

The chain carries TRBV29-1 and TRBJ2-4; 8 bases line up with TRBD1. The germline V gene encodes CDR1 SQVTM and CDR2 ANQGSEA. The ends lost 7 bases at V and 6 bases at J; junction bases unmatched: 8. This CDR3 contains 13 residues. CDR3 nucleotides: TGCAGCGCTGTGACAGGGGCGGGAAACATTCAGTACTTC. Protein: CSAVTGAGNIQYF.

This chain joins TRBV4-1 and TRBJ2-7; a possible D gene is TRBD2 (5 bases). V was trimmed by 4 bases and J by 3 bases, leaving 10 bases between them. Germline lookup yields CDR1 MGHRA and CDR2 YSYEKL. CDR3 length: 13 residues. The CDR3 DNA sequence: TGCGCCAGCAGCCCCGGAGAGGGCTACGAGCAGTACTTC. Translation gives CASSPGEGYEQYF.

The chain has TRBV7-2 and TRBJ2-5; the match to TRBD2 covers 9 bases. The closer fit of TRBJ2-7 to the DNA end suggests the J call may be wrong. CDR1 and CDR2 (germline): SGHTA, FQGNSA. CDR3 length: 17 amino acids. The CDR3 nucleotides read TGTGCCAGCAGCCTCGATGTGTGGCGGGAGGGATCCTACGAGCAGTACTTC. It encodes CASSLDVWREGSYEQYF.

The V gene is TRBV9, the J gene TRBJ2-7; the D call may be TRBD1 or TRBD2 (5 bases each). Between the trimmed V and J ends, which lost 4 bases and 5 bases, there was a span of 19 bases. The CDR3 is 15 residues long. Germline V CDR1 and CDR2: SGDLS, YYNGEE. The CDR3 DNA is TGTGCCAGCAGCATAGAGGGACGGTTTAGAGACGAGCAGTACTTC. It codes for CASSIEGRFRDEQYF.